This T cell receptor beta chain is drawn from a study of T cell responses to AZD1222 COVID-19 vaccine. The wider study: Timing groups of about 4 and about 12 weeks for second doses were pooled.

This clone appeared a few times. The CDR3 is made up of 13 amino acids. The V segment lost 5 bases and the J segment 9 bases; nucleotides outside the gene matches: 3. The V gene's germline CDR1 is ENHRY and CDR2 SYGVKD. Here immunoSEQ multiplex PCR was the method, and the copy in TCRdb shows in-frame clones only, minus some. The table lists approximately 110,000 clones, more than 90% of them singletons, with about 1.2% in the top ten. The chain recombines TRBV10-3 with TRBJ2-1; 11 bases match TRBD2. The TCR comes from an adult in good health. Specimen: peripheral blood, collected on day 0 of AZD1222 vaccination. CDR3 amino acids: CAISLAGGFEQFF. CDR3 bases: TGTGCCATCAGTCTAGCGGGAGGTTTTGAGCAGTTCTTC.